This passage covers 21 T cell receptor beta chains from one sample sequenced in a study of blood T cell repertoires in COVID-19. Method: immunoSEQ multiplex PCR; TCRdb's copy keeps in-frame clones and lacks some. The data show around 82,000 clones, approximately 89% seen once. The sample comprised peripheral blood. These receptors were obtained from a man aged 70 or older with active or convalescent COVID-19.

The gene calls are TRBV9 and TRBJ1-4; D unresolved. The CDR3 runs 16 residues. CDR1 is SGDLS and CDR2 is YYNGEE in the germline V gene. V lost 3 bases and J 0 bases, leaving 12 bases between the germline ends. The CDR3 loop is CASSGSPGTTNEKLFF. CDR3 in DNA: TGTGCCAGCAGCGGCAGTCCGGGGACAACTAATGAAAAACTGTTTTTT.

The CDR3 reads CASSLWRNSNQPQHF. CDR3 DNA sequence: TGTGCCAGCAGTTTATGGCGGAATAGCAATCAGCCCCAGCATTTT. The chain is built from TRBV27 and TRBJ1-5, with D uncertain. Looked up from germline, CDR1 is MNHEY and CDR2 is SMNVEV (reference sequence). This CDR3 spans 15 amino acids. Trimming removed 1 base at V and 0 bases at J, with 7 bases between.

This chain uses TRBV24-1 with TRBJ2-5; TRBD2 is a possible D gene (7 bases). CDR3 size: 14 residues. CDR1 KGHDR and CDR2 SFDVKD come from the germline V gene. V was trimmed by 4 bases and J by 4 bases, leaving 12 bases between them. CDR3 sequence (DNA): TGTGCCACCAGTGAGGGGGGGCTCACAGAGACCCAGTACTTC. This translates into CATSEGGLTETQYF.

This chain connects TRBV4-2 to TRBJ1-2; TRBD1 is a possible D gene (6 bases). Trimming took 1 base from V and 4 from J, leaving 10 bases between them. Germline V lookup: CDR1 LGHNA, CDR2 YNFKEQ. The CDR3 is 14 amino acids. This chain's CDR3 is CASSQVGQSYGYTF. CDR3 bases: TGTGCCAGCAGCCAAGTCGGACAGAGCTATGGCTACACCTTC.

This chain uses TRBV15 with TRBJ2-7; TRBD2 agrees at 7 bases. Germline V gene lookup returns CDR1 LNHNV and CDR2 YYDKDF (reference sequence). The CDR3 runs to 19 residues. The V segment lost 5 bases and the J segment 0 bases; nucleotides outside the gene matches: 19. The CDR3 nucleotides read TGTGCCACCAGCTCCACTCCCAGCGGGGCGTACGACAGCTCCTACGAGCAGTACTTC. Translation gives CATSSTPSGAYDSSYEQYF. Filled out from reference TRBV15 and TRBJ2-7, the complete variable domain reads DAMVIQNPRYQVTQFGKPVTLSCSQTLNHNVMYWYQQKSSQAPKLLFHYYDKDFNNEADTPDNFQSRRPNTSFCFLDIRSPGLGDTAMYLCATSSTPSGAYDSSYEQYFGPGTRLTVT.

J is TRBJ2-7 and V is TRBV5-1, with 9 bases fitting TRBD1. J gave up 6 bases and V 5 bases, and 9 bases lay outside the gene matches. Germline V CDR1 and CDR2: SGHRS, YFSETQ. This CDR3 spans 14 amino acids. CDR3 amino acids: CASSRGTGKGEQYF. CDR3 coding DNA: TGCGCCAGCAGTCGCGGGACAGGGAAGGGCGAGCAGTACTTC.

CDR3 nucleotides: TGTGCCAGCAGCCGCGGACAGGGAGGTTCACCCCTCCACTTT. Residues: CASSRGQGGSPLHF. This sequence joins TRBV7-6 and TRBJ1-6; 8 bases map to TRBD1. This CDR3 has 14 amino acids. Germline CDR1 reads SGHVS; CDR2 reads FNYEAQ. J lost 9 bases, V lost 5 bases, and 6 bases had no gene match. The entire variable domain, with the rest obtained from reference TRBV7-6 and TRBJ1-6, is as follows: GAGVSQSPRYKVTKRGQDVALRCDPISGHVSLYWYRQALGQGPEFLTYFNYEAQQDKSGLPNDRFSAERPEGSISTLTIQRTEQRDSAMYRCASSRGQGGSPLHFGNGTRLTVT.

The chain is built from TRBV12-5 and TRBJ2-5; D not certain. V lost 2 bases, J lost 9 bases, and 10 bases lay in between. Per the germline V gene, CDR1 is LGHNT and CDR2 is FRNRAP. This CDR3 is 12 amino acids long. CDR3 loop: CASGLTPEAQYF. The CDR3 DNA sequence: TGTGCTAGTGGTTTGACCCCTGAGGCCCAGTACTTC.

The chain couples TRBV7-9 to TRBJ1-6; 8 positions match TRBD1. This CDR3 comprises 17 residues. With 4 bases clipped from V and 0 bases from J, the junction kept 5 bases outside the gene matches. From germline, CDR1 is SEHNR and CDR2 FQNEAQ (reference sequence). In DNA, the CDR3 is TGTGCCAGCAGCTCCACAGGGGGGAGCTCCTATAATTCACCCCTCCACTTT. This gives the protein CASSSTGGSSYNSPLHF.

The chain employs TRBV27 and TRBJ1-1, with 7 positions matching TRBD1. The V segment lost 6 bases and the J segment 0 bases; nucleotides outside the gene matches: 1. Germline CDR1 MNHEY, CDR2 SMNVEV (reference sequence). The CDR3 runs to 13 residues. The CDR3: CASSGTVNTEAFF. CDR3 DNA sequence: TGTGCCAGCAGCGGGACAGTGAACACTGAAGCTTTCTTT.

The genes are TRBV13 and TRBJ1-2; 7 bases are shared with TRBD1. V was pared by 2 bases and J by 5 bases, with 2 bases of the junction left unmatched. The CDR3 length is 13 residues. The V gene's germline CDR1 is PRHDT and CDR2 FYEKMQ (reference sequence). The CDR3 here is CASSLQGGYGYTF. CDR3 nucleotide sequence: TGTGCCAGCAGCTTACAGGGGGGATATGGCTACACCTTC.

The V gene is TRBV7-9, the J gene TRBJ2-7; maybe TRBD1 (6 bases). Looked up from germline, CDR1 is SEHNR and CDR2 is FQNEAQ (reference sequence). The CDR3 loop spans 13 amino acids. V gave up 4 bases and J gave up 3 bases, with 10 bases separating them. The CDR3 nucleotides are TGTGCCAGCAGCTCCCGGACAGACTACGAGCAGTACTTC. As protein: CASSSRTDYEQYF.

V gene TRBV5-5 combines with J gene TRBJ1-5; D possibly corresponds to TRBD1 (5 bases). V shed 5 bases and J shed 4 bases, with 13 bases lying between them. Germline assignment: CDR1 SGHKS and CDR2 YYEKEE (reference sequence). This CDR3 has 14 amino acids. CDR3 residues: CASSLGGVNQPQHF. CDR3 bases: TGTGCCAGCAGTCTGGGGGGGGTGAATCAGCCCCAGCATTTT.

CDR3 sequence: CASSVPGRGGEAFF. The CDR3 nucleotides are TGTGCCAGCAGCGTCCCGGGCCGCGGGGGGGAAGCTTTCTTT. The rearrangement uses TRBV9 and TRBJ1-1; a possible D gene is TRBD1 (5 bases). Germline CDR1 reads SGDLS; CDR2 reads YYNGEE. Trimming removed 2 bases from V and 8 bases from J, with 16 bases in between. The CDR3 has 14 amino acids.

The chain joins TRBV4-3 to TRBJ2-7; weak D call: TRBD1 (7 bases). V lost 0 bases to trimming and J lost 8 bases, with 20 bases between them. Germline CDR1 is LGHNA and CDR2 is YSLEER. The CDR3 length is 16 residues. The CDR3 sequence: CASSQDLQGDFVKQYF. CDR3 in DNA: TGCGCCAGCAGCCAAGATCTGCAGGGGGACTTTGTAAAGCAGTACTTC.

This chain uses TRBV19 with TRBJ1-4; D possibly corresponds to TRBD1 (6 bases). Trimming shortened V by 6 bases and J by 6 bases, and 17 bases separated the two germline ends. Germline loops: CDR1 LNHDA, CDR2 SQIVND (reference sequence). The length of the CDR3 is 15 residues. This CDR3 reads CASSGTRGWDEKLFF. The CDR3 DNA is TGTGCCAGTAGCGGGACAAGGGGCTGGGATGAAAAACTGTTTTTT. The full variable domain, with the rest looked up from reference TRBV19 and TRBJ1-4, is DGGITQSPKYLFRKEGQNVTLSCEQNLNHDAMYWYRQDPGQGLRLIYYSQIVNDFQKGDIAEGYSVSREKKESFPLTVTSAQKNPTAFYLCASSGTRGWDEKLFFGSGTQLSVL.

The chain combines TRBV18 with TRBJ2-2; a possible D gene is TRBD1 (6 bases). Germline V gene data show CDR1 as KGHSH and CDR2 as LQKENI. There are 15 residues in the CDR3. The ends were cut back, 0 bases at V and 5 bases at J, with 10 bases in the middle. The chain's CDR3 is CASSPPGQRTGELFF. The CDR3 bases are TGTGCCAGCTCACCACCGGGACAAAGGACCGGGGAGCTGTTTTTT.

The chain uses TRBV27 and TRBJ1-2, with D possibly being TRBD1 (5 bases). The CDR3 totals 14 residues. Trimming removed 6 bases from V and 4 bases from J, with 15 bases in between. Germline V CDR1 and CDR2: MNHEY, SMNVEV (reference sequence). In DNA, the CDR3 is TGTGCCAGCAGGGGCCCAGGGAAAGGCTATGGCTACACCTTC. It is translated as CASRGPGKGYGYTF.

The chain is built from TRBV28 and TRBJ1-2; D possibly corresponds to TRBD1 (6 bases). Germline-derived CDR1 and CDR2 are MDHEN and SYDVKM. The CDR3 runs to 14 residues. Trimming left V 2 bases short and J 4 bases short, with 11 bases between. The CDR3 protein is CASSLAARGYGYTF. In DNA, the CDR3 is TGTGCCAGCAGTTTAGCGGCCAGGGGCTATGGCTACACCTTC.

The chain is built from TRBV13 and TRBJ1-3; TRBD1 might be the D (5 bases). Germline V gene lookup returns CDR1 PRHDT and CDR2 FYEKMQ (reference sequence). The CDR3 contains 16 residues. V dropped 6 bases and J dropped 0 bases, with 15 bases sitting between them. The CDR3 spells CASSLGGEASGNTIYF. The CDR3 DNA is TGTGCCAGCAGTCTTGGGGGGGAAGCCTCTGGAAACACCATATATTTT.

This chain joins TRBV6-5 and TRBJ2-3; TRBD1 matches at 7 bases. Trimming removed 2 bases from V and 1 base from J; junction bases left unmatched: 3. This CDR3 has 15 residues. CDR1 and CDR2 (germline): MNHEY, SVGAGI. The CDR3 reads CASSYAGQGTDTQYF. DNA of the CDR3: TGTGCCAGCAGTTACGCCGGACAGGGCACAGATACGCAGTATTTT.